Shown below are 18 T cell receptor beta chains from a single sample sequenced in a study of Ad26.COV2.S vaccination and SARS-CoV-2 variants. Sequencing used immunoSEQ multiplex PCR; TCRdb keeps in-frame clones, though not all of them. Seen here are roughly 350,000 clones, roughly 91% observed once, and the top ten hold about 3.5%. As to treatment: 15 to 20 received Ad26.COV2.S at low or high dose, single or two shots; 5 received placebo; per-sample allocation not given. Vaccine and placebo recipients were sampled on day 63 after the first injection. The material was peripheral blood, obtained in a trial of Ad26.COV2.S vaccine versus placebo. These receptor sequences come from a person aged 18 to 59 who received the Ad26.COV2.S COVID-19 vaccine or a placebo.

The chain employs TRBV28 and TRBJ1-2, with TRBD1 as a possible D gene (5 bases). This CDR3 region has 12 residues. From germline, CDR1 is MDHEN and CDR2 SYDVKM. Trimming shortened V by 11 bases and J by 4 bases, and 14 bases separated the two germline ends. The CDR3 spells CAGGQVAYGYTF. The CDR3 region has the DNA TGTGCCGGAGGACAAGTTGCCTATGGCTACACCTTC.

The V call is TRBV30, the J call TRBJ1-2; 9 nucleotides line up with TRBD1. Germline V gene sequence: CDR1 GTSNPN, CDR2 SVGIG (reference sequence). This CDR3 has 13 amino acids. The J segment lost 6 bases and the V segment lost 7 bases, leaving 9 bases of the junction unmatched. The CDR3 is CASRDREEDGYTF. The DNA for the CDR3 is TGTGCCTCTCGGGACAGGGAAGAGGATGGCTACACCTTC.

The rearrangement uses TRBV9 and TRBJ1-6; 7 bases fit TRBD1. This CDR3 contains 16 residues. The germline CDR1 and CDR2 sequences are SGDLS and YYNGEE. Trimming at V came to 0 bases and at J to 7 bases, leaving 7 bases not matched to a gene. The CDR3 bases are TGTGCCAGCAGCGTAGGATTAGACAGGGTAAATTCACCCCTCCACTTT. Encoded protein: CASSVGLDRVNSPLHF.

The chain is built from TRBV3-1 (or the pseudogene TRBV3-2) and TRBJ1-1; D is unresolved. This CDR3 is 14 amino acids long. Germline CDR1 reads LGHDT; CDR2 reads YNNKEL (reference sequence). V gave up 4 bases and J gave up 0 bases, with 9 bases separating them. DNA for the CDR3: TGTGCCAGCAGCCGCCGCTACATGAACACTGAAGCTTTCTTT. It yields the protein CASSRRYMNTEAFF.

This clone came up once. V gene TRBV27 combines with J gene TRBJ1-1; 9 nucleotides agree with TRBD1. The CDR3 has 16 residues. V was pared by 6 bases and J by 2 bases, with 10 bases of the junction left unmatched. Germline lookup yields CDR1 MNHEY and CDR2 SMNVEV (reference sequence). The CDR3 coding sequence is TGTGCCAGCAGATCCGGGACAGGGCGGGTCAACACTGAAGCTTTCTTT. Its translation: CASRSGTGRVNTEAFF.

The rearrangement uses TRBV2 and TRBJ2-3, with D perhaps matching TRBD2 (6 bases). V lost 10 bases, J lost 0 bases, and 14 bases lay in between. Germline V gives CDR1 SNHLY, CDR2 FYNNEI. This CDR3 is built from 14 residues. CDR3 amino acids: CAIDPGDSTDTQYF. The CDR3 nucleotides read TGTGCCATCGACCCGGGGGATAGCACAGATACGCAGTATTTT.

This sequence joins TRBV6-5 and TRBJ1-2; 9 nucleotides agree with TRBD1. The CDR3 runs 15 residues. The V gene's germline CDR1 is MNHEY and CDR2 SVGAGI. Losses at the gene ends were 6 bases for V and 4 bases for J; bases not matched to a gene: 9. CDR3 DNA sequence: TGTGCCAGCAGGAAGGACAGGGGTGTTGCCTATGGCTACACCTTC. It translates to CASRKDRGVAYGYTF.

The rearrangement links TRBV4-2 to TRBJ1-3, with D uncertain. V lost 0 bases and J lost 2, with 8 bases in between. The CDR3 has 15 amino acids. Germline V gene lookup returns CDR1 LGHNA and CDR2 YNFKEQ. DNA for the CDR3: TGTGCCAGCAGCCAAGATCCAGGCCCTGGAAACACCATATATTTT. Its protein product is CASSQDPGPGNTIYF.

This clone has more than one count but fewer than ten. V and J are TRBV9 and TRBJ2-2; D is uncertain. The germline gives CDR1 SGDLS, CDR2 YYNGEE. Between the trimmed V and J ends, which lost 2 bases and 5 bases, there was a span of 10 bases. The CDR3 has 14 residues. CDR3 DNA sequence: TGTGCCAGCAGCGTCCGACCGGGTACCGGGGAGCTGTTTTTT. It encodes CASSVRPGTGELFF.

This chain links TRBV14 with TRBJ2-2, with D hard to call. Germline CDR1 is SGHDN and CDR2 is FVKESK. V was trimmed by 0 bases and J by 0 bases, leaving 8 bases between them. The CDR3 totals 16 residues. The CDR3 bases are TGTGCCAGCAGCCAAGAAGTCGGTACGAACACCGGGGAGCTGTTTTTT. This gives the protein CASSQEVGTNTGELFF. The full variable domain, in which reference TRBV14 and TRBJ2-2 provide the parts outside the CDR3, is EAGVTQFPSHSVIEKGQTVTLRCDPISGHDNLYWYRRVMGKEIKFLLHFVKESKQDESGMPNNRFLAERTGGTYSTLKVQPAELEDSGVYFCASSQEVGTNTGELFFGEGSRLTVL.

The rearrangement uses TRBV14 and TRBJ1-1; D is unclear. Per germline, CDR1 SGHDN and CDR2 FVKESK. Trimming pared 4 bases from V and 1 base from J, leaving 10 bases between. The length of the CDR3 is 14 residues. The CDR3 DNA reads as TGTGCCAGCAGCCCTGATTGGGGGAACACTGAAGCTTTCTTT. This sequence encodes CASSPDWGNTEAFF. The full variable domain, completed using reference TRBV14 and TRBJ1-1, is EAGVTQFPSHSVIEKGQTVTLRCDPISGHDNLYWYRRVMGKEIKFLLHFVKESKQDESGMPNNRFLAERTGGTYSTLKVQPAELEDSGVYFCASSPDWGNTEAFFGQGTRLTVV.

This clone was seen once. The chain uses TRBV15 and TRBJ1-4; no clear D. V shed 0 bases and J shed 12 bases, with 14 bases lying between them. Germline-derived CDR1 and CDR2 are LNHNV and YYDKDF (reference sequence). CDR3 length equals 14 residues. For the CDR3, the DNA is TGTGCCACCAGCAGAGATATGGGTAGGGCTCAACTGTTTTTT. Its protein product is CATSRDMGRAQLFF.

The J gene is TRBJ1-6, the V gene TRBV12-5, with 7 bases aligning to TRBD1. CDR1 is LGHNT and CDR2 is FRNRAP in the germline V gene. This CDR3 spans 14 amino acids. The V gene end was trimmed by 6 bases and the J gene end by 9 bases; junction bases not matched to a gene: 8. The CDR3 DNA sequence: TGTGCTAGTGGGACAGGGCCCTGGGGTTCACCCCTCCACTTT. It encodes CASGTGPWGSPLHF.

This chain uses TRBV18 with TRBJ2-2; a possible D gene is TRBD2 (6 bases). The V gene lost 2 bases and the J gene lost 5 bases, with 12 bases spanning the gap. From germline, CDR1 is KGHSH and CDR2 LQKENI. There are 15 residues in the CDR3. This CDR3 reads CASSPRGGETGELFF. The DNA for the CDR3 is TGTGCCAGCTCACCAAGAGGAGGGGAGACCGGGGAGCTGTTTTTT.

The chain couples TRBV24-1 to TRBJ1-4; D not certain. V gave up 8 bases and J gave up 6 bases, with 15 bases separating them. The germline CDR1 and CDR2 sequences are KGHDR and SFDVKD. This CDR3 is 14 amino acids long. The chain's CDR3 is CATIWTRTDEKLFF. The CDR3 DNA is TGTGCCACCATTTGGACCAGAACAGATGAAAAACTGTTTTTT.

The rearrangement uses TRBV25-1 and TRBJ1-4; a possible D gene is TRBD1 (5 bases). Trimming shortened V by 2 bases and J by 8 bases, and 15 bases separated the two germline ends. The CDR3 is 15 residues long. CDR1 is MGHDK, CDR2 SYGVNS, per germline. The CDR3 here is CASSEQGQLGEKLFF. The DNA of the CDR3 is TGTGCCAGCAGTGAACAGGGCCAGCTGGGGGAAAAACTGTTTTTT.

The genes are TRBV7-9 and TRBJ1-2; the match to TRBD1 covers 9 bases. Losses at the gene ends were 3 bases for V and 8 bases for J; bases not matched to a gene: 4. Germline V lookup: CDR1 SEHNR, CDR2 FQNEAQ (reference sequence). This CDR3 is 13 amino acids long. DNA of the CDR3: TGTGCCAGCAGCTTCGGGGACAGGGACGGCTACACCTTC. Encoded protein: CASSFGDRDGYTF.

The V call is TRBV7-6, the J call TRBJ1-2; the D gene is possibly TRBD1 (5 bases). CDR1 SGHVS and CDR2 FNYEAQ come from the germline V gene. The CDR3 extends over 16 amino acids. V was trimmed by 5 bases and J by 5 bases, leaving 21 bases between them. The CDR3 reads CASSRSPRGGGYGYTF. The CDR3 bases are TGTGCCAGCAGCCGAAGTCCTCGGGGCGGTGGATATGGCTACACCTTC. The full variable domain, with the rest looked up from reference TRBV7-6 and TRBJ1-2, is GAGVSQSPRYKVTKRGQDVALRCDPISGHVSLYWYRQALGQGPEFLTYFNYEAQQDKSGLPNDRFSAERPEGSISTLTIQRTEQRDSAMYRCASSRSPRGGGYGYTFGSGTRLTVV.